These 23 T cell receptor beta chains were sequenced from one sample in a study of cytomegalovirus exposure and HLA in healthy donors. PCR used 60 Vbeta primers and 13 Jbeta primers. This table comes from immunoSEQ multiplex PCR, and its TCRdb copy is limited to in-frame clones, with some not included. The sample has about 170,000 clones; around 78% are singletons. The sample comprised PBMCs. The receptors come from a female donor in good health and CMV-seronegative.

The chain recombines TRBV30 with TRBJ1-1; a weak D match, TRBD1 (5 bases). The CDR3 is made up of 15 amino acids. V was pared by 5 bases and J by 0 bases, with 16 bases between. The V gene's germline CDR1 is GTSNPN and CDR2 SVGIG (reference sequence). CDR3 in DNA: TGTGCCTGGGGGGGGGAGGAAAGGGTGAACACTGAAGCTTTCTTT. As protein: CAWGGEERVNTEAFF.

The chain carries TRBV5-4 and TRBJ2-5; D might be TRBD2 (6 bases). The end of the DNA is better explained by TRBJ2-7, so the J call may be wrong. Per germline, CDR1 SGHNT and CDR2 YYREEE (reference sequence). This CDR3 contains 14 residues. CDR3 DNA sequence: TGTGCCAGCAGCACCGGGACTCGAACCTACGAGCAGTACTTC. Translated: CASSTGTRTYEQYF.

This chain joins TRBV6-5 and TRBJ2-1; the match to TRBD2 covers 9 bases. CDR1 and CDR2 (germline): MNHEY, SVGAGI. Trimming cost V 9 bases and J 3 bases; bases outside gene matches: 6. The CDR3 has 14 amino acids. The CDR3 region has the DNA TGTGCCAGTAAAGCGGGAGGTAGCTACAATGAGCAGTTCTTC. It yields the protein CASKAGGSYNEQFF.

The chain links TRBV30 to TRBJ2-5, with D tentatively TRBD1 (6 bases). The CDR3 length is 11 residues. Germline CDR1 is GTSNPN and CDR2 is SVGIG (reference sequence). Trimming stripped 2 bases from V and 7 bases from J, with 8 bases between. The CDR3 DNA reads TGTGCCTGGAGTCCCAGGGGGACCCAGTACTTC. Amino acids: CAWSPRGTQYF.

The V gene is TRBV19, the J gene TRBJ2-1; D unclear. This CDR3 is built from 13 residues. V lost 6 bases and J lost 6, with 12 bases in between. Per the germline V gene, CDR1 is LNHDA and CDR2 is SQIVND (reference sequence). The CDR3 DNA sequence: TGTGCCAGTAGACCCCCACCAGGCAATGAGCAGTTCTTC. This encodes CASRPPPGNEQFF.

The V call is TRBV28, the J call TRBJ1-5, with TRBD1 as a possible D gene (5 bases). Trimming left V 7 bases short and J 5 bases short, with 21 bases between. Germline V lookup: CDR1 MDHEN, CDR2 SYDVKM. CDR3 length equals 16 residues. CDR3 DNA: TGTGCCAGCACGACTCAACAAGGGGTTTATGATCAGCCCCAGCATTTT. As protein: CASTTQQGVYDQPQHF.

The chain couples TRBV12-5 to TRBJ1-1; D is perhaps TRBD1 (6 bases). The CDR3 is made up of 16 amino acids. Trimming removed 0 bases at V and 9 bases at J, with 20 bases between. Germline V gene sequence: CDR1 LGHNT, CDR2 FRNRAP. The CDR3 DNA reads TGTGCTAGTGGTTTGGTTCGCCTTGGGGGGGCTGGAAAAGCTTTCTTT. This encodes CASGLVRLGGAGKAFF.

V gene TRBV5-4 combines with J gene TRBJ2-7; 7 positions agree with TRBD1. After removal of 0 bases from V and 2 bases from J, the junction contained 5 bases not matched to a gene. Germline V lookup: CDR1 SGHNT, CDR2 YYREEE (reference sequence). The CDR3 has 15 residues. The CDR3 sequence: CASSLGWDRTYEQYF. The CDR3 DNA reads as TGTGCCAGCAGCTTGGGATGGGACAGAACCTACGAGCAGTACTTC.

V is TRBV18 and J is TRBJ1-1; TRBD1 matches 9 bases. The germline gives CDR1 KGHSH, CDR2 LQKENI. The trim removed 1 base at V and 0 bases at J, leaving 3 bases unmatched. The CDR3 consists of 16 residues. The CDR3 protein is CASSPRRDRVNTEAFF. The CDR3 nucleotides are TGTGCCAGCTCACCACGTCGGGACAGGGTGAACACTGAAGCTTTCTTT.

This clone appeared once. The genes are TRBV7-2 and TRBJ2-1; 13 nucleotides align to TRBD2. Trimming removed 7 bases from V and 3 bases from J; junction bases left unmatched: 3. Germline-derived CDR1 and CDR2 are SGHTA and FQGNSA. The CDR3 extends over 15 amino acids. CDR3 nucleotide sequence: TGTGCCAGCACCCGACTAGCGGGAGGCTACAATGAGCAGTTCTTC. Translated: CASTRLAGGYNEQFF. Full variable domain (outside the CDR3, taken from reference TRBV7-2 and TRBJ2-1): GAGVSQSPSNKVTEKGKDVELRCDPISGHTALYWYRQSLGQGLEFLIYFQGNSAPDKSGLPSDRFSAERTGGSVSTLTIQRTQQEDSAVYLCASTRLAGGYNEQFFGPGTRLTVL.

This clone was recorded only once. J is TRBJ2-5 and V is TRBV5-1; the match to TRBD1 covers 12 bases. Germline trimming cut 4 bases from V and 7 bases from J; bases unmatched to any gene: 8. The CDR3 extends over 15 amino acids. Per the germline V gene, CDR1 is SGHRS and CDR2 is YFSETQ. The CDR3 sequence is CASSGGQGAFVTQYF. The CDR3 nucleotides read TGCGCCAGCAGCGGGGGACAGGGGGCGTTTGTGACCCAGTACTTC.

The V and J genes are TRBV6-7 and TRBJ2-3; tentative D call: TRBD1 (6 bases). TRBV6-7 is filed as an ORF, its function uncertain. Trimming took off 4 bases at V and 7 bases at J, with 18 bases between the two ends. The CDR3 spans 15 residues. CDR3 nucleotides: TGTGCCAGCAGTTCCAGACAGGATCCAAGATATACGCAGTATTTT. Translated, it gives CASSSRQDPRYTQYF.

The gene calls are TRBV25-1 and TRBJ1-1; no reliable D call. The germline V gene has CDR1 MGHDK and CDR2 SYGVNS. The CDR3 consists of 15 residues. Trimming stripped 1 base from V and 0 bases from J, with 9 bases between. In nucleotides, the CDR3 is TGTGCCAGCAGTGAATCTCTTATTATGAACACTGAAGCTTTCTTT. As protein: CASSESLIMNTEAFF.

The chain links TRBV28 to TRBJ2-3; D is undetermined. Looked up from germline, CDR1 is MDHEN and CDR2 is SYDVKM. Trimming stripped 10 bases from V and 6 bases from J, with 11 bases between. This CDR3 spans 11 amino acids. CDR3 coding DNA: TGTGCCACCCACTATAGTGATACGCAGTATTTT. It is translated as CATHYSDTQYF.

The chain recombines TRBV6-6 with TRBJ1-2, with 7 bases lining up with TRBD1. With V trimmed by 2 bases and J by 5 bases, 5 bases remained unmatched. The CDR3 spans 14 residues. CDR1 is MNHNY and CDR2 is SVGAGI in the germline V gene (reference sequence). The CDR3 spells CASSYRDSSYGYTF. CDR3 nucleotides: TGTGCCAGCAGTTACAGGGACAGCAGTTATGGCTACACCTTC.

The rearrangement uses TRBV11-2 and TRBJ2-7, with D unresolved. V lost 0 bases, J lost 9 bases, and 15 bases lay in between. This CDR3 spans 14 amino acids. Germline V lookup: CDR1 SGHAT, CDR2 FQNNGV. DNA for the CDR3: TGTGCCAGCAGCTTAGAGCTGGCAGCTACGGGGCAGTACTTC. This gives the protein CASSLELAATGQYF.

The sample holds a few counts of this clone. The chain uses TRBV18 and TRBJ1-1; D not resolved. CDR1 KGHSH and CDR2 LQKENI come from the germline V gene. With 4 bases removed from V and 11 bases from J, the gap between germline ends came to 17 bases. CDR3 length: 13 amino acids. CDR3 region: CASSRPDTPGAFF. The CDR3 nucleotides read TGTGCCAGCTCACGGCCCGACACGCCGGGGGCTTTCTTT. The entire variable domain, with the rest obtained from reference TRBV18 and TRBJ1-1, is as follows: NAGVMQNPRHLVRRRGQEARLRCSPMKGHSHVYWYRQLPEEGLKFMVYLQKENIIDESGMPKERFSAEFPKEGPSILRIQQVVRGDSAAYFCASSRPDTPGAFFGQGTRLTVV.

The chain is built from TRBV29-1 and TRBJ1-1; 7 nucleotides agree with TRBD1. The CDR3 runs 16 residues. Germline-derived CDR1 and CDR2 are SQVTM and ANQGSEA. The trim removed 5 bases at V and 0 bases at J, leaving 12 bases unmatched. The CDR3 region has the DNA TGCAGCGTTTCTAACCCCCTGACAGGGTTGAACACTGAAGCTTTCTTT. Its translation: CSVSNPLTGLNTEAFF.

The gene calls are TRBV6-5 and TRBJ1-1, with 7 bases lining up with TRBD1. This CDR3 contains 14 residues. The germline gives CDR1 MNHEY, CDR2 SVGAGI. The junction had 11 bases not matched to a gene; V was cut back by 5 bases and J by 8 bases. For the CDR3, the DNA is TGTGCCAGCAGTCACACATCCGGGACAGAGGAAGCTTTCTTT. The encoded protein is CASSHTSGTEEAFF.

V and J are TRBV6-6 and TRBJ2-1; no clear D. Germline V gene data show CDR1 as MNHNY and CDR2 as SVGAGI (reference sequence). This CDR3 contains 11 residues. Trimming removed 7 bases at V and 6 bases at J, with 7 bases between. Written as DNA, the CDR3 is TGTGCCAGCATTTTCATCAATGAGCAGTTCTTC. As protein: CASIFINEQFF.

The chain carries TRBV28 and TRBJ1-5, with 11 bases lining up with TRBD1. The CDR3 is 15 amino acids. The ends lost 5 bases at V and 5 bases at J; junction bases unmatched: 5. Germline values: CDR1 MDHEN, CDR2 SYDVKM. This CDR3 reads CASSPGTGGYQPQHF. CDR3 bases: TGTGCCAGCAGTCCAGGGACAGGGGGTTATCAGCCCCAGCATTTT.

This clone was recorded a few times. The chain has TRBV4-3 and TRBJ2-1; 11 bases align to TRBD2. The CDR3 length is 16 residues. Germline-derived CDR1 and CDR2 are LGHNA and YSLEER. With 2 bases clipped from V and 9 bases from J, the junction kept 9 bases outside the gene matches. The CDR3 DNA sequence: TGCGCCAGCAGCCAACTACTAGCGGGAGAGGAGGGTGAGCAGTTCTTC. It specifies CASSQLLAGEEGEQFF.

The chain recombines TRBV19 with TRBJ1-1; TRBD1 matches at 9 bases. Losses at the gene ends were 7 bases for V and 5 bases for J; bases not matched to a gene: 5. The CDR3 has 13 residues. In germline, CDR1 is LNHDA, CDR2 SQIVND (reference sequence). CDR3 loop: CASNDRGWTEAFF. The CDR3 region has the DNA TGTGCCAGTAATGACAGGGGGTGGACTGAAGCTTTCTTT.